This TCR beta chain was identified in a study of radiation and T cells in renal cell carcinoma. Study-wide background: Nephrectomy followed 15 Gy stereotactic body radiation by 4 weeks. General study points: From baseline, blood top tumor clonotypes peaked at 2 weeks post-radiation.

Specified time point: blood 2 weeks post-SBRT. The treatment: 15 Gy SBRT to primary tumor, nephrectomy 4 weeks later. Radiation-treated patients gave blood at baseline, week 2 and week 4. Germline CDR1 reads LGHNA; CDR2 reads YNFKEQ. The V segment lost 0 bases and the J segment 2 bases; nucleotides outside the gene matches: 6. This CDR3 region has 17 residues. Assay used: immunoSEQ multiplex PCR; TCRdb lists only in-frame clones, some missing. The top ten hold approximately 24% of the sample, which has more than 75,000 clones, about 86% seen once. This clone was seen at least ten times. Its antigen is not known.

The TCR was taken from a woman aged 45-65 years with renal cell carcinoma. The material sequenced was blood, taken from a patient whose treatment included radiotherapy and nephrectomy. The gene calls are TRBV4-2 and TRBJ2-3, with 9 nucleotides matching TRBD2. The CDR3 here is CASSQEGAGGPTDTQYF. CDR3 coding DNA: TGTGCCAGCAGCCAAGAGGGGGCGGGAGGGCCCACAGATACGCAGTATTTT.